This is a list of T cell receptor beta chains from one sample in a study of identical twins. TCRdb reanalysed the 5' RACE reads using MiXCR and keeps one entry per CDR3 protein. The sample lists some 500,000 distinct CDR3 sequences, approximately 15% occurring once. The same data also went into a second study, on yellow fever vaccine responses in identical twins.

The sample was CD4+ T cells sorted from blood. The source is a woman between 18 and 30 years old in good health. Each CDR3 is given with its conserved first and last residue. A D gene is named only where the DNA matches it firmly. Clone size appears in some rows only: once, few, many, or a class for an expanded clone.

>-|TRBV5-1|TRBJ2-1|many
TGCGCCAGCAGCTTGGTGCCCGGGAGCTCCTACAATGAGCAGTTCTTC
CASSLVPGSSYNEQFF
>TRBD1|TRBV6-2/TRBV6-3|TRBJ2-1|many
TGTGCCAGCAGAAAACTGGGGAGACAGGGGGCGTTGGGGTCCTACAATGAGCAGTTCTTC
CASRKLGRQGALGSYNEQFF
>TRBD1|TRBV7-6|TRBJ1-1|-
TGTGCCAGCAGCTTAGCTCCCAAGGGGGCAGGTGAAGCTTTCTTT
CASSLAPKGAGEAFF
>-|TRBV5-1|TRBJ2-1|many
TGCGCCAGCAGCTTGTCGGTTGAGCAGTTCTTC
CASSLSVEQFF
>-|TRBV20-1|TRBJ2-1|few
TGCAGTGCTTTTACAGGGAGGGATCCCTACAATGAGCAGTTCTTC
CSAFTGRDPYNEQFF
>-|TRBV3-1|TRBJ2-7|few
TGTGCCAGCAGCCAAGACTGGGGAACCCCGAATCAGCAGTACTTC
CASSQDWGTPNQQYF
>-|TRBV9|TRBJ2-1|few
TGTGCCAGCAGCGTCGAGCCGCTGTACAATGAGCAGTTCTTC
CASSVEPLYNEQFF
>-|TRBV20-1|TRBJ2-1|few
TGCAGTGCTAGACACGGTGGCTACAATGAGCAGTTCTTC
CSARHGGYNEQFF
>-|TRBV6-5|TRBJ2-1|few
TGTGCCAGCAGTTACTCCGGGGACCCCTACAATGAGCAGTTCTTC
CASSYSGDPYNEQFF
>TRBD1|TRBV5-6|TRBJ1-6|few
TGTGCCAGTGAAAGTCAGGGGGTAACGGAATCCCTCCACTTT
CASESQGVTESLHF
>-|TRBV20-1|TRBJ1-1|few
TGCAGTGCTAGAGATGGGGTGAACACTGAAGCTTTCTTT
CSARDGVNTEAFF
>-|TRBV5-1|TRBJ1-5|many
TGCGCCAGCAGCTTGGGACCGTATAGCAATCAGCCCCAGCATTTT
CASSLGPYSNQPQHF
>TRBD1|TRBV5-1|TRBJ2-1|-
TGCGCCAGCAGCAAATTACAGGGGGCTTACAATGAGCAGTTCTTC
CASSKLQGAYNEQFF
>TRBD1|TRBV3-1|TRBJ1-1|few
TGTGCCAGCACCTTGACAGGGAGTCGGACTGAAGCTTTCTTT
CASTLTGSRTEAFF
>-|TRBV5-1|TRBJ2-5|few
TGCGCCAGCAGCTTGACCAAAGGGACCCAGTACTTC
CASSLTKGTQYF
>-|TRBV14|TRBJ2-2|many
TGTGCCAGCAGCCAACTCTACACCGGGGAGCTGTTTTTT
CASSQLYTGELFF
>TRBD1|TRBV28|TRBJ2-7|-
TGTGCCAGCATTGGGGCCCTCGGGACAGGGATCCACGAGCAGTACTTC
CASIGALGTGIHEQYF
>-|TRBV3-1|TRBJ2-5|few
TGTGCCAGCAGCCTAAGACGGACAGAAGAGACCCAGTACTTC
CASSLRRTEETQYF
>TRBD2|TRBV4-1|TRBJ2-3|many
TGCGCCAGCAGCCAAGATCCACCGGGAGGGGCGACAGATACGCAGTATTTT
CASSQDPPGGATDTQYF
>-|TRBV6-2/TRBV6-3|TRBJ2-1|-
TGTGCCAGCACCTCCCCCGGGGGTAGGGTCCACAATGAGCAGTTCTTC
CASTSPGGRVHNEQFF
>TRBD2|TRBV18|TRBJ2-1|few
TGTGCCAGCTCGCCGACTAGCGGGGTTGAGCAGTTCTTC
CASSPTSGVEQFF
>TRBD1|TRBV5-1|TRBJ1-4|-
TGCGCCAGCAGCGGACAGGGGAAGGTTGAAGAAAAACTGTTTTTT
CASSGQGKVEEKLFF
>TRBD1|TRBV6-5|TRBJ2-7|few
TGTGCCAGCAGTTCAGGACCGGGACAGGGGGCAGGTGAGCAGTACTTC
CASSSGPGQGAGEQYF
>-|TRBV5-1|TRBJ1-5|many
TGCGCCAGCAGCAGTTATAGCAATCAGCCCCAGCATTTT
CASSSYSNQPQHF
>-|TRBV12-3/TRBV12-4|TRBJ2-7|few
TGTGCCAGCAGTTTTAGGGCCGCGGGTGCCGACGAGCAGTACTTC
CASSFRAAGADEQYF
>-|TRBV6-1|TRBJ2-1|few
TGTGCCAGTTCCCCCCTCAGGGTCTACAATGAGCAGTTCTTC
CASSPLRVYNEQFF
>TRBD1|TRBV5-1|TRBJ2-5|-
TGCGCCAGCAGCTCGATGGGACAGGGGGAAGAGACCCAGTACTTC
CASSSMGQGEETQYF
>-|TRBV7-8|TRBJ2-1|many
TGTGCCAGCAGCTTACCTGGTGAGCAGTTCTTC
CASSLPGEQFF
>-|TRBV20-1|TRBJ1-3|few
TGCAGTGCTACTCAGGTCTCTGGAAACACCATATATTTT
CSATQVSGNTIYF
>TRBD1|TRBV11-2|TRBJ2-3|many
TGTGCCAGCAGCTTAGTAGGGGGCGCCGATACGCAGTATTTT
CASSLVGGADTQYF
>-|TRBV20-1|TRBJ2-1|few
TGCAGTGCTAGAGATTTGGGCACTAGTAACTCCTTC
CSARDLGTSNSF
>-|TRBV7-2|TRBJ1-2|many
TGTGCCAGCAGCTTTGGAGCAGGGGCCTATGGCTACACCTTC
CASSFGAGAYGYTF
>TRBD1|TRBV7-6|TRBJ2-3|many
TGTGCCAGCAGCTTCGGGACAGGTGCAGATACGCAGTATTTT
CASSFGTGADTQYF
>-|TRBV18|TRBJ2-2|-
TGTGCCAGCTCACCACCGGGTTACCCCGGGGAGCTGTTTTTT
CASSPPGYPGELFF
>TRBD2|TRBV5-1|TRBJ2-3|-
TGCGCCAGCAGCAGGGACTACCCTAACACAGATACGCAGTATTTT
CASSRDYPNTDTQYF
>-|TRBV2|TRBJ1-4|many
TGTGCCAGCAGTGCAACAGGGAGGGATGAAAAACTGTTTTTT
CASSATGRDEKLFF
>TRBD1|TRBV25-1|TRBJ2-2|few
TGTGCCAGCAGTGCCTCAGGGGGGACAGGAGATACCGGGGAGCTGTTTTTT
CASSASGGTGDTGELFF
>-|TRBV2|TRBJ2-3|-
TGTGCCAGCAGTACGACGGTCCCTCCCCACACAGATACGCAGTATTTT
CASSTTVPPHTDTQYF
>TRBD1|TRBV20-1|TRBJ2-1|few
TGCAGTGCTCCTCGGGACAGTAAAAATGAGCAGTTCTTC
CSAPRDSKNEQFF
>-|TRBV7-2|TRBJ1-4|few
TGTGCCAGCAGGAGGGGACTCACGGAAAAACTGTTTTTT
CASRRGLTEKLFF
>TRBD2|TRBV7-6|TRBJ2-3|few
TGTGCCAGCAGCAAAACTAGCGGGGCCTTTTTCGGGGCAGATACGCAGTATTTT
CASSKTSGAFFGADTQYF
>TRBD2|TRBV6-1|TRBJ2-3|few
TGTGCCAGCAGTCCTAGTATAGCGGGGGGGCGCTCAGATACGCAGTATTTT
CASSPSIAGGRSDTQYF
>-|TRBV6-4|TRBJ2-3|few
TGTGCCAGCAGTGAGAGCGTTAGGACATTGCAGTATTTT
CASSESVRTLQYF
>-|TRBV10-3|TRBJ1-4|-
TGTGCCATCAGTGATGACAGGAATGAAAAACTGTTTTTT
CAISDDRNEKLFF